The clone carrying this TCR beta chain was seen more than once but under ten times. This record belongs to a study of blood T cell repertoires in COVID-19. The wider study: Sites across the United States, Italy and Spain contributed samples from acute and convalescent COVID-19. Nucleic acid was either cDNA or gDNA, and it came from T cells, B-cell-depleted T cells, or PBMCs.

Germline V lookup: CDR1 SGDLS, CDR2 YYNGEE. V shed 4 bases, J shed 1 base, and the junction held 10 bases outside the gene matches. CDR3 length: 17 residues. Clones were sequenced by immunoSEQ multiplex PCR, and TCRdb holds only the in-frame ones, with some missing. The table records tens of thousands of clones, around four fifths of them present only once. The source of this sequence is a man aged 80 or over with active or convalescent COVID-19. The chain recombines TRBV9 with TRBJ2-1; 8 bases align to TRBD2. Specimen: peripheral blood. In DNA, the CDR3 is TGTGCCAGCAGCCCCCAGGCGGGAGGAATTTCCTACAATGAGCAGTTCTTC. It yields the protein CASSPQAGGISYNEQFF.